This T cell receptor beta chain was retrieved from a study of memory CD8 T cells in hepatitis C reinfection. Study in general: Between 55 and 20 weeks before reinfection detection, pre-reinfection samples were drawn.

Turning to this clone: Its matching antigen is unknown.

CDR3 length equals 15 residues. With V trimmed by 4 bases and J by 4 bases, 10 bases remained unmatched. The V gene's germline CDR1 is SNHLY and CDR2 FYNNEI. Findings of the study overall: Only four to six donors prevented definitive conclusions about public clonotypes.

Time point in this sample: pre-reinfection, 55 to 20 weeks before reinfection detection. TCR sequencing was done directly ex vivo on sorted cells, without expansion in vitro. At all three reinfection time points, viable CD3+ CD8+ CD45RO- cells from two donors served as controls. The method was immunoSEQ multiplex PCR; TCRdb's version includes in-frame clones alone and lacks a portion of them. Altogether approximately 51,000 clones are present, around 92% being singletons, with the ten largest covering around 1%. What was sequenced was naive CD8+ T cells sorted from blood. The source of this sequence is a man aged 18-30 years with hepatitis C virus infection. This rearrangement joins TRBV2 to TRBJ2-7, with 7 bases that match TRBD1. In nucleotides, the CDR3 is TGTGCCAGCAGTGTCGAAGGGGGCAATAGTTACGAGCAGTACTTC. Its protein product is CASSVEGGNSYEQYF.